Following are 20 T cell receptor beta chains from one sample sequenced in a study of blood T cell repertoires in COVID-19. Clones were sequenced by immunoSEQ multiplex PCR, and TCRdb holds only the in-frame ones, with some missing. Of hundreds of thousands of clones listed, approximately 86% are singletons. The sample consisted of peripheral blood. These receptor sequences come from a human donor in a cohort sampled during active COVID-19.

The chain is built from TRBV19 and TRBJ2-7, with D tentatively TRBD2 (5 bases). V lost 7 bases, J lost 6 bases, and 19 bases lay in between. Germline lookup yields CDR1 LNHDA and CDR2 SQIVND (reference sequence). There are 14 residues in the CDR3. CDR3 sequence (DNA): TGTGCCAGTACCGAGCGGTTAGTTTTTTCCGAGCAGTACTTC. Protein: CASTERLVFSEQYF.

The chain carries TRBV6-5 and TRBJ1-2; D gene ambiguous. The germline gives CDR1 MNHEY, CDR2 SVGAGI. Trimming stripped 2 bases from V and 3 bases from J, with 7 bases between. The CDR3 runs to 13 residues. CDR3 residues: CASSYDGDYGYTF. In DNA form, the CDR3 reads TGTGCCAGCAGTTACGACGGGGACTATGGCTACACCTTC.

The rearrangement uses TRBV19 and TRBJ1-6; D is perhaps TRBD1 (5 bases). The CDR3 is 14 amino acids. Germline V CDR1 and CDR2: LNHDA, SQIVND (reference sequence). The V and J ends lost 8 bases and 5 bases respectively, with 13 bases between them. In DNA, the CDR3 is TGTGCCAGTGGGGGGGAAGCTGATAATTCACCCCTCCACTTT. Amino acids: CASGGEADNSPLHF.

Remarks on this clone: The junction and the germline gene differ at one end; a read error may be behind it. V and J are TRBV19 and TRBJ2-7; TRBD1 might be the D (9 bases). Looked up from germline, CDR1 is LNHDA and CDR2 is SQIVND (reference sequence). The CDR3 is 14 amino acids. CDR3 DNA: TGTACCAGTAGCGGGACAGGGTCATCCTACGAGCAGTACTTC. This translates into CTSSGTGSSYEQYF.

This clone was seen more than once but under ten times. This chain uses TRBV2 with TRBJ2-5, with 7 bases aligning to TRBD1. CDR3 length equals 15 residues. From germline, CDR1 is SNHLY and CDR2 FYNNEI. V lost 6 bases and J lost 2; bases outside the gene matches: 9. The CDR3 DNA follows: TGTGCCAGCAGCGACAGACAGGGAGATCAAGAGACCCAGTACTTC. It translates to CASSDRQGDQETQYF.

J is TRBJ1-3 and V is TRBV3-1 (or the pseudogene TRBV3-2); no definite D call. The V gene lost 4 bases and the J gene lost 0 bases, with 10 bases spanning the gap. Germline loops: CDR1 LGHDT, CDR2 YNNKEL (reference sequence). There are 15 residues in the CDR3. DNA for the CDR3: TGTGCCAGCAGCCGTATACAGAGCTCTGGAAACACCATATATTTT. Protein: CASSRIQSSGNTIYF.

This sequence joins TRBV28 and TRBJ2-7, with D perhaps TRBD1 (6 bases). Trimming took 6 bases from V and 2 from J, leaving 14 bases between them. This CDR3 spans 14 amino acids. CDR1 is MDHEN and CDR2 is SYDVKM in the germline V gene. CDR3 region: CASSLGQIPYEQYF. The CDR3 region has the DNA TGTGCCAGCAGCCTCGGACAGATCCCCTACGAGCAGTACTTC. The whole variable domain, filled in from reference TRBV28 and TRBJ2-7, reads DVKVTQSSRYLVKRTGEKVFLECVQDMDHENMFWYRQDPGLGLRLIYFSYDVKMKEKGDIPEGYSVSREKKERFSLILESASTNQTSMYLCASSLGQIPYEQYFGPGTRLTVT.

The rearrangement uses TRBV7-7 and TRBJ2-2, with D possibly being TRBD1 (6 bases). V was shortened by 6 bases and J by 1 base, with 9 bases between the two germline ends. The CDR3 length is 14 residues. CDR1 and CDR2 (germline): SSHAT, FNYEAQ (reference sequence). CDR3 residues: CASRDRLNTGELFF. The CDR3 region has the DNA TGTGCCAGCAGGGACAGATTGAACACCGGGGAGCTGTTTTTT.

The genes are TRBV5-1 and TRBJ2-1; TRBD2 matches at 7 bases. The CDR3 has 14 amino acids. Germline CDR1 is SGHRS and CDR2 is YFSETQ. Trimming took 0 bases from V and 6 from J; bases not matched to a gene: 3. Here the CDR3 reads CASSLDASGNEQFF. The CDR3 DNA is TGCGCCAGCAGCTTGGACGCTAGCGGCAATGAGCAGTTCTTC.

The genes are TRBV3-1 (or the pseudogene TRBV3-2) and TRBJ2-5; D unclear. V was cut by 6 bases and J by 5 bases, with 16 bases left in between. This CDR3 spans 14 amino acids. Germline CDR1 and CDR2: LGHDT and YNNKEL (reference sequence). The chain's CDR3 is CASSLTAPPETQYF. CDR3 DNA: TGTGCCAGCAGTTTGACTGCCCCGCCGGAGACCCAGTACTTC.

This clone was found once. This chain joins TRBV15 and TRBJ2-7; D may be TRBD2 (5 bases). This CDR3 has 14 amino acids. Looked up from germline, CDR1 is LNHNV and CDR2 is YYDKDF (reference sequence). V shed 0 bases and J shed 5 bases, with 11 bases lying between them. CDR3 bases: TGTGCCACCAGCAGAGAGACCGCCGGGGACGAGCAGTACTTC. Protein product: CATSRETAGDEQYF.

The chain couples TRBV10-3 to TRBJ2-2, with 11 bases identical to TRBD2. This CDR3 is 17 amino acids long. Germline loops: CDR1 ENHRY, CDR2 SYGVKD. The V segment lost 2 bases and the J segment 5 bases; nucleotides outside the gene matches: 7. CDR3 amino acids: CAISETSGGLLTGELFF. CDR3 DNA sequence: TGTGCCATCAGTGAGACTAGCGGGGGCCTACTTACCGGGGAGCTGTTTTTT.

V is TRBV4-1 and J is TRBJ1-4; D remains ambiguous. V was clipped by 0 bases and J by 5 bases, with 28 bases between them. Germline V CDR1 and CDR2: MGHRA, YSYEKL. The CDR3 totals 21 residues. This CDR3 reads CASSQDSGGRESISVNEKLFF. DNA for the CDR3: TGCGCCAGCAGCCAAGATTCTGGTGGCAGAGAAAGTATTAGCGTGAATGAAAAACTGTTTTTT.

The rearrangement links TRBV4-2 to TRBJ2-5, with a tentative D call TRBD2 (5 bases). This CDR3 is 15 amino acids long. CDR1 and CDR2 from the germline V gene are LGHNA and YNFKEQ. V dropped 4 bases and J dropped 0 bases, with 12 bases sitting between them. Here the CDR3 reads CASSLDWRDQETQYF. DNA of the CDR3: TGTGCCAGCAGCCTGGACTGGAGAGACCAAGAGACCCAGTACTTC.

The rearrangement links TRBV19 to TRBJ1-1, with D perhaps matching TRBD1 (6 bases). The CDR3 has 14 amino acids. The V end was cut by 5 bases, the J end by 6 bases, with 16 bases between. CDR1 LNHDA and CDR2 SQIVND come from the germline V gene (reference sequence). CDR3: CASSGGRGWAEAFF. In DNA form, the CDR3 reads TGTGCCAGTAGTGGAGGCAGGGGTTGGGCTGAAGCTTTCTTT. Together with reference TRBV19 and TRBJ1-1, the CDR3 gives the full variable domain: DGGITQSPKYLFRKEGQNVTLSCEQNLNHDAMYWYRQDPGQGLRLIYYSQIVNDFQKGDIAEGYSVSREKKESFPLTVTSAQKNPTAFYLCASSGGRGWAEAFFGQGTRLTVV.

The rearrangement links TRBV12-3 or TRBV12-4 to TRBJ2-2, with 8 bases identical to TRBD1. CDR3 length equals 13 residues. V shed 5 bases and J 6 bases; nucleotides not matched to a gene: 2. CDR3: CASSAGGSGELFF. The CDR3 region has the DNA TGTGCCAGCAGTGCAGGGGGCTCCGGGGAGCTGTTTTTT.

This clone appeared a few times. The rearrangement uses TRBV5-1 and TRBJ1-1; unclear D gene. CDR3 length: 14 amino acids. V was cut by 2 bases and J by 4 bases, with 12 bases left in between. Germline lookup yields CDR1 SGHRS and CDR2 YFSETQ. The CDR3 DNA sequence: TGCGCCAGCAGCTTCGATCTGGGAGGCACTGAAGCTTTCTTT. As protein: CASSFDLGGTEAFF. The full variable domain, with the rest looked up from reference TRBV5-1 and TRBJ1-1, is KAGVTQTPRYLIKTRGQQVTLSCSPISGHRSVSWYQQTPGQGLQFLFEYFSETQRNKGNFPGRFSGRQFSNSRSEMNVSTLELGDSALYLCASSFDLGGTEAFFGQGTRLTVV.

This clone has only one observation. The V call is TRBV7-8, the J call TRBJ1-1; D might be TRBD1 (5 bases). The germline CDR1 and CDR2 sequences are SGHVS and FQNEAQ. V lost 2 bases and J 1 base, leaving 11 bases between the germline ends. This CDR3 comprises 15 residues. The CDR3 nucleotides read TGTGCCAGCAGCTTACGTAGGGGAGGGAACACTGAAGCTTTCTTT. This gives the protein CASSLRRGGNTEAFF.

This chain uses TRBV7-2 with TRBJ2-5, with TRBD2 matching over 12 bases. Trimming at V came to 6 bases and at J to 5 bases, leaving 7 bases not matched to a gene. The CDR3 is 15 amino acids. The germline gives CDR1 SGHTA, CDR2 FQGNSA. The CDR3 nucleotides read TGTGCCAGCAGTCGAGTCACTAGCGGGGGGGAGACCCAGTACTTC. It encodes CASSRVTSGGETQYF.

The chain is built from TRBV19 and TRBJ1-6; 7 nucleotides agree with TRBD1. CDR1 is LNHDA and CDR2 is SQIVND in the germline V gene (reference sequence). V gave up 5 bases and J gave up 2 bases; unmatched junction bases: 6. The CDR3 is 16 amino acids. Here the CDR3 reads CASSENRGAYNSPLHF. CDR3 coding DNA: TGTGCCAGTAGTGAAAACAGGGGCGCCTATAATTCACCCCTCCACTTT.